One sample yielded the 20 T cell receptor beta chains listed below, sequenced in a study of T cell responses to AZD1222 COVID-19 vaccine. Some clones are missing from TCRdb's copy, which holds only in-frame ones; the method was immunoSEQ multiplex PCR. Of approximately 180,000 clones in the sample, about nine tenths were seen once. This specimen consisted of peripheral blood, obtained on day 0 of AZD1222 vaccination. The receptors derive from an adult in good health.

The gene calls are TRBV7-3 and TRBJ1-1, with a weak D call TRBD1 (6 bases). The CDR3 is 15 residues long. Trimming cost V 1 base and J 4 bases, with 13 bases left between them. Germline CDR1 SGHTA, CDR2 FQGTGA. The CDR3 sequence is CASSLNRGQGTEAFF. Written as DNA, the CDR3 is TGTGCCAGCAGCTTAAATCGGGGGCAAGGCACTGAAGCTTTCTTT.

The V call is TRBV3-1 (or the pseudogene TRBV3-2), the J call TRBJ1-2; D gene unclear. Germline CDR1 LGHDT, CDR2 YNNKEL (reference sequence). Trimming left V 4 bases short and J 8 bases short, with 8 bases between. This CDR3 is built from 11 residues. DNA for the CDR3: TGTGCCAGCAGCCGCTTGGAGGGCTACACCTTC. Translated, it gives CASSRLEGYTF.

J is TRBJ1-5 and V is TRBV28; D not resolved. Trimming removed 7 bases from V and 4 bases from J, with 8 bases in between. The germline V gene has CDR1 MDHEN and CDR2 SYDVKM. The CDR3 is made up of 12 amino acids. The CDR3 spells CASTLRNQPQHF. The CDR3 DNA is TGTGCCAGCACCCTCCGGAATCAGCCCCAGCATTTT.

The chain combines TRBV24-1 with TRBJ2-7; D possibly corresponds to TRBD2 (7 bases). Germline V CDR1 and CDR2: KGHDR, SFDVKD. The V gene lost 1 base and the J gene lost 7 bases, with 16 bases spanning the gap. The CDR3 runs 15 residues. This CDR3 is CATSDLNRGGGEQYF. The CDR3, as DNA: TGTGCCACCAGTGATTTAAACCGGGGAGGGGGAGAGCAGTACTTC.

This clone was counted only a few times. The chain recombines TRBV2 with TRBJ2-5; D unresolved. V dropped 1 base and J dropped 5 bases, with 14 bases sitting between them. Per the germline V gene, CDR1 is SNHLY and CDR2 is FYNNEI. The CDR3 has 15 amino acids. CDR3 in amino acids: CASSEGAARRETQYF. The CDR3 DNA sequence: TGTGCCAGCAGTGAAGGGGCCGCTCGTCGGGAGACCCAGTACTTC.

This clone was observed once. The rearrangement joins TRBV7-2 to TRBJ1-1; 7 bases align to TRBD1. J gave up 0 bases and V 5 bases, and 3 bases lay outside the gene matches. This CDR3 spans 14 amino acids. Germline values: CDR1 SGHTA, CDR2 FQGNSA. This CDR3 is CASSKGQMNTEAFF. The CDR3 nucleotides read TGTGCCAGCAGCAAGGGACAGATGAACACTGAAGCTTTCTTT. Full variable domain (rest looked up from reference TRBV7-2 and TRBJ1-1): GAGVSQSPSNKVTEKGKDVELRCDPISGHTALYWYRQSLGQGLEFLIYFQGNSAPDKSGLPSDRFSAERTGGSVSTLTIQRTQQEDSAVYLCASSKGQMNTEAFFGQGTRLTVV.

The chain carries TRBV6-5 and TRBJ1-5; TRBD1 agrees at 8 bases. Germline V gives CDR1 MNHEY, CDR2 SVGAGI. Trimming at V came to 6 bases and at J to 2 bases, leaving 3 bases not matched to a gene. This CDR3 region has 14 residues. In DNA form, the CDR3 reads TGTGCCAGCAGGAAGGGACAGGGCAATCAGCCCCAGCATTTT. Its protein is CASRKGQGNQPQHF.

This chain connects TRBV7-9 to TRBJ2-1; 8 bases line up with TRBD1. The V gene end was trimmed by 3 bases and the J gene end by 2 bases; junction bases not matched to a gene: 3. This CDR3 has 15 amino acids. The germline V gene has CDR1 SEHNR and CDR2 FQNEAQ (reference sequence). In DNA, the CDR3 is TGTGCCAGCAGCTTCCCGGGACAGGCCTACAATGAGCAGTTCTTC. Its translation is CASSFPGQAYNEQFF.

V gene TRBV19 combines with J gene TRBJ2-7; D assignment may be TRBD1 or TRBD2 (5 bases each). The CDR3 is 15 residues long. Deletions cut 7 bases from V and 5 bases from J, with 21 bases between. CDR1 and CDR2 from the germline V gene are LNHDA and SQIVND (reference sequence). DNA of the CDR3: TGTGCCAGTATCCCCCCCGGGGCAGGTGACCACGAGCAGTACTTC. It codes for CASIPPGAGDHEQYF.

The CDR3: CASSPRGRGYGYTF. CDR3 in DNA: TGTGCCAGCAGTCCCAGGGGGCGAGGCTATGGCTACACCTTC. The chain employs TRBV28 and TRBJ1-2; TRBD1 agrees at 8 bases. Trimming took 5 bases from V and 4 from J; bases not matched to a gene: 6. The CDR3 sequence is 14 residues long. Germline loops: CDR1 MDHEN, CDR2 SYDVKM.

The chain combines TRBV7-9 with TRBJ2-1; 7 nucleotides match TRBD1. The germline V gene encodes CDR1 SEHNR and CDR2 FQNEAQ (reference sequence). V lost 0 bases and J lost 5; bases outside the gene matches: 10. The length of the CDR3 is 17 residues. Here the CDR3 DNA reads TGTGCCAGCAGCTTAGCGAGAACAGCAGGGGGTGACAATGAGCAGTTCTTC. Its protein is CASSLARTAGGDNEQFF.

The chain recombines TRBV11-2 with TRBJ1-2; TRBD1 might be the D (5 bases). V lost 3 bases and J 8 bases, leaving 13 bases between the germline ends. There are 13 residues in the CDR3. Germline values: CDR1 SGHAT, CDR2 FQNNGV. CDR3 in DNA: TGTGCCAGCAGCTTCCGTTCAGGGAGCGGCTACACCTTC. It translates to CASSFRSGSGYTF.

V and J are TRBV27 and TRBJ1-2; D perhaps matches TRBD1 (5 bases). V was clipped by 2 bases and J by 3 bases, with 13 bases between them. Germline V gene data show CDR1 as MNHEY and CDR2 as SMNVEV (reference sequence). The CDR3 has 15 amino acids. CDR3 residues: CASSLRRGDYYGYTF. The CDR3 DNA reads TGTGCCAGCAGTTTACGCCGGGGGGACTACTATGGCTACACCTTC.

This clone was detected once. This chain uses TRBV28 with TRBJ2-4; D remains unclear. V shed 6 bases and J shed 2 bases, with 8 bases lying between them. The CDR3 is made up of 13 amino acids. Germline CDR1 MDHEN, CDR2 SYDVKM. The CDR3 loop is CASSGYPKNIQYF. The CDR3 nucleotides read TGTGCCAGCAGCGGGTATCCCAAAAACATTCAGTACTTC.

The V gene is TRBV15, the J gene TRBJ2-7; 9 bases map to TRBD1. Germline CDR1 reads LNHNV; CDR2 reads YYDKDF (reference sequence). CDR3 length equals 15 residues. The junction had 7 bases not matched to a gene; V was cut back by 5 bases and J by 2 bases. The CDR3 DNA sequence: TGTGCCACCAGCTATGAGACAGGGGGTCCCTACGAGCAGTACTTC. This translates into CATSYETGGPYEQYF.

This clone was recorded a few times. The chain employs TRBV5-4 and TRBJ1-1, with D possibly TRBD1 on 5 matching bases. The CDR3 loop spans 13 amino acids. Trimming removed 2 bases from V and 2 bases from J, with 7 bases in between. CDR1 is SGHNT and CDR2 is YYREEE in the germline V gene (reference sequence). The CDR3 region is CASSFGHNTEAFF. In nucleotides, the CDR3 is TGTGCCAGCAGCTTCGGACACAACACTGAAGCTTTCTTT.

J is TRBJ1-2 and V is TRBV19, with D possibly being TRBD1 (6 bases). In germline, CDR1 is LNHDA, CDR2 SQIVND (reference sequence). This CDR3 has 12 amino acids. The V and J ends lost 10 bases and 8 bases respectively, with 17 bases between them. CDR3 DNA: TGTGCCATCGGGCGGGGGGCAGGAGGCTACACCTTC. Translation gives CAIGRGAGGYTF.

This chain links TRBV30 with TRBJ1-2, with a possible D match to TRBD1 (5 bases). Germline V gene sequence: CDR1 GTSNPN, CDR2 SVGIG (reference sequence). The CDR3 loop spans 12 amino acids. V was pared by 1 base and J by 8 bases, with 11 bases between. CDR3 in DNA: TGTGCCTGGAGTGCGATGGGGACGGGCTACACCTTC. It translates to CAWSAMGTGYTF.

This clone was picked up one time. This sequence joins TRBV6-5 and TRBJ2-7; no clear D. The V end was cut by 6 bases, the J end by 7 bases, with 16 bases between. The CDR3 sequence is 13 residues long. Germline loops: CDR1 MNHEY, CDR2 SVGAGI. This CDR3 reads CASRTGSPGEQYF. CDR3 bases: TGTGCCAGCAGGACCGGGTCCCCCGGGGAGCAGTACTTC.

The chain uses TRBV19 and TRBJ2-1; D uncertain. The germline V gene encodes CDR1 LNHDA and CDR2 SQIVND (reference sequence). V was shortened by 5 bases and J by 6 bases, with 17 bases between the two germline ends. The CDR3 runs to 15 residues. The DNA of the CDR3 is TGTGCCAGTAGTTTGGGGATCACCCGCGGCAATGAGCAGTTCTTC. This sequence encodes CASSLGITRGNEQFF.